This is a list of T cell receptor beta chains from one sample in a study of T cell changes during pregnancy in multiple sclerosis. Here immunoSEQ multiplex PCR was the method, and the copy in TCRdb shows in-frame clones only, minus some. The sample lists some 73,000 clones, almost 95% occurring once. The starting material was peripheral blood, obtained in the third trimester of pregnancy. The receptor source for this set is a female donor in good health, enrolled as a control in a pregnancy study. Each CDR3 is given with its conserved first and last residue. The D gene is left open where the match is weak. Not all rows give a size; the values are once, few, many and, for expanded clones, a class.

TRBV19,NA,NA,TRBJ2-7,CASSNTRNVHEQYF,TGTGCCAGTAGCAACACCCGAAATGTCCACGAGCAGTACTTC
TRBV5-1,NA,NA,TRBJ2-1,CASNHAAASYNEQFF,TGCGCCAGCAATCATGCGGCCGCCTCCTACAATGAGCAGTTCTTC
TRBV28,few,TRBD2,TRBJ2-2,CATVPVPGLALGGELFF,TGTGCCACCGTCCCCGTACCGGGACTAGCGTTAGGCGGGGAGCTGTTTTTT
TRBV11-2,NA,NA,TRBJ2-3,CASSSYRQYTQYF,TGTGCCAGCAGCTCGTACAGACAATATACGCAGTATTTT
TRBV7-9,NA,NA,TRBJ1-1,CASSLGGVTEAFF,TGTGCCAGCAGCTTAGGGGGGGTCACTGAAGCTTTCTTT
TRBV19,NA,NA,TRBJ2-1,CASSIPPSNEQFF,TGTGCCAGTAGTATTCCCCCGTCCAATGAGCAGTTCTTC
TRBV28,NA,NA,TRBJ2-5,CASSFHQETQYF,TGTGCCAGCAGTTTCCATCAAGAGACCCAGTACTTC
TRBV25-1,NA,NA,TRBJ2-7,CASSELSSGYSYEQYF,TGTGCCAGCAGTGAATTATCGTCAGGGTACTCCTACGAGCAGTACTTC
TRBV5-1,NA,TRBD1,TRBJ1-4,CASKIQGAGGEKLFF,TGCGCCAGTAAAATCCAGGGTGCAGGGGGTGAAAAACTGTTTTTT
TRBV4-3,NA,NA,TRBJ2-2,CASSLLLAQNTGELFF,TGCGCCAGCAGCCTACTACTAGCTCAGAACACCGGGGAGCTGTTTTTT
TRBV30,NA,NA,TRBJ2-7,CAWSGGYEQYF,TGTGCCTGGAGCGGGGGATACGAGCAGTACTTC
TRBV2,NA,NA,TRBJ1-2,CASLLGLNYGYTF,TGTGCCAGCCTGCTCGGTCTTAACTATGGCTACACCTTC
TRBV18,NA,NA,TRBJ2-5,CASSPMRDAQETQYF,TGTGCCAGCTCACCAATGCGGGACGCCCAAGAGACCCAGTACTTC
TRBV28,NA,NA,TRBJ2-2,CASSVLARWGGESGELFF,TGTGCCAGCAGCGTATTGGCCCGGTGGGGGGGCGAGTCCGGGGAGCTGTTTTTT
TRBV6-4,NA,TRBD2,TRBJ2-1,CASSDSAGGYNEQFF,TGTGCCAGCAGTGACTCAGCGGGGGGGTACAATGAGCAGTTCTTC
TRBV5-1,NA,NA,TRBJ2-7,CASSSWGLTDEQYF,TGCGCCAGCAGCTCGTGGGGCCTGACCGACGAGCAGTACTTC